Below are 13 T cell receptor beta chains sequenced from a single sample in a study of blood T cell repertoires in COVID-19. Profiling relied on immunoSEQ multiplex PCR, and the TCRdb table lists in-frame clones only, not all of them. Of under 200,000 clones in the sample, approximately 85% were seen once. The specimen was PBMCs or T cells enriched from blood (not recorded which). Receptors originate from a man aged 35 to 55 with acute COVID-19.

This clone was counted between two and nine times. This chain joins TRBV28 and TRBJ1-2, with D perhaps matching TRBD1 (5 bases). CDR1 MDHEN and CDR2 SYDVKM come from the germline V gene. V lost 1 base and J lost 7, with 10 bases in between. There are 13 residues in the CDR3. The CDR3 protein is CASSLSGIGGYTF. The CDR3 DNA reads TGTGCCAGCAGTTTATCAGGGATCGGTGGCTACACCTTC.

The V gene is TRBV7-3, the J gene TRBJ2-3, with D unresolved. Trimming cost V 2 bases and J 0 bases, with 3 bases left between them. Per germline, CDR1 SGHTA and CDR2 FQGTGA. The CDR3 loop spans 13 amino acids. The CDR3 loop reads CASSLYSTDTQYF. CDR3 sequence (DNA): TGTGCCAGCAGCTTATATAGCACAGATACGCAGTATTTT.

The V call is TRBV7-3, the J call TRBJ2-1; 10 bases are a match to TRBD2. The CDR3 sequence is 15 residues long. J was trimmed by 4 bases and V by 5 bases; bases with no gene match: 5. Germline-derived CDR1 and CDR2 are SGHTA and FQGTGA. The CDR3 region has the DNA TGTGCCAGCAGCCAGGGACTAGCGATGTACAATGAGCAGTTCTTC. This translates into CASSQGLAMYNEQFF.

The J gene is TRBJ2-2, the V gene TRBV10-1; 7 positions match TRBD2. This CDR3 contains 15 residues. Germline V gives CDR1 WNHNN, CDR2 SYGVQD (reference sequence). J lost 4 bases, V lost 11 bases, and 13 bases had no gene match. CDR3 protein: CAGRPGGGPTGELFF. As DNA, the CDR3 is TGCGCCGGACGTCCGGGGGGAGGGCCCACCGGGGAGCTGTTTTTT.

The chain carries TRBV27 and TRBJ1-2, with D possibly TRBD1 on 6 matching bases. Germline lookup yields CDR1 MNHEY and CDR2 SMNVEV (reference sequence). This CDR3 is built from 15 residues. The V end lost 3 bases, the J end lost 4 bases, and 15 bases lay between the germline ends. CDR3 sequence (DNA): TGTGCCAGCAGTTTCAATACTCAGGGGATCTATGGCTACACCTTC. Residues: CASSFNTQGIYGYTF.

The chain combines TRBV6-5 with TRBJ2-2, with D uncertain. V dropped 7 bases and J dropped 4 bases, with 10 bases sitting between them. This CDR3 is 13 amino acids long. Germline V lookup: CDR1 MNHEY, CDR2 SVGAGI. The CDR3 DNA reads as TGTGCCAGCACATCTCATAGCACCGGGGAGCTGTTTTTT. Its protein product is CASTSHSTGELFF.

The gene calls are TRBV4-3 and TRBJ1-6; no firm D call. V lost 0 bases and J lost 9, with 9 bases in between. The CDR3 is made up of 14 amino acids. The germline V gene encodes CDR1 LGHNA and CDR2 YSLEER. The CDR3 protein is CASSQDRGVSPLHF. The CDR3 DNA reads TGCGCCAGCAGCCAAGATCGCGGGGTTTCACCCCTCCACTTT.

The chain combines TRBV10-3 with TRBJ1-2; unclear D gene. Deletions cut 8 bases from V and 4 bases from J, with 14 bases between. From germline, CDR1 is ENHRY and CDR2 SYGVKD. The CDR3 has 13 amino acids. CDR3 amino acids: CAIREPAFYGYTF. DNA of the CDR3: TGTGCCATCCGGGAACCCGCCTTCTATGGCTACACCTTC.

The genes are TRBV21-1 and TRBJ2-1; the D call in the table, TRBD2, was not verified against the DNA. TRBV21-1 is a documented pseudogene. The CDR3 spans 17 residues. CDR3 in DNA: TGTGCCAGCTTAAGCTCCCCAAGCGGGAGTACGTCCAATGAGCAGTTCTTC. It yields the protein CASLSSPSGSTSNEQFF.

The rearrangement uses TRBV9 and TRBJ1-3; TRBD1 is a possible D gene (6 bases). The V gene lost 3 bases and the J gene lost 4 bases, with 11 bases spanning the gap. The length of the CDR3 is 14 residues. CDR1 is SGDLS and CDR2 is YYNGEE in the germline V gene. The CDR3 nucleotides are TGTGCCAGCAGCGCGGGACATGGAGGAAACACCATATATTTT. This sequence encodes CASSAGHGGNTIYF.

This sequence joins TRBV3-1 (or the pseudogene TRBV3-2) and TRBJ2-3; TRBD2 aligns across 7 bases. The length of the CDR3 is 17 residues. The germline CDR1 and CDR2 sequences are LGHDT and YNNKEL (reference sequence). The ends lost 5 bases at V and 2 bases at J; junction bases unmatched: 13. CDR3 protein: CASSGSWGAGPTDTQYF. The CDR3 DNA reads TGTGCCAGCAGCGGGAGTTGGGGAGCGGGACCCACAGATACGCAGTATTTT.

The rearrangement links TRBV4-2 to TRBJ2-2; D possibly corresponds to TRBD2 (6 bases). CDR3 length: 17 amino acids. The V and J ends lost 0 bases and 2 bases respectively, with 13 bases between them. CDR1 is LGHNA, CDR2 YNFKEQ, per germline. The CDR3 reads CASSQDGGLANTGELFF. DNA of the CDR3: TGTGCCAGCAGCCAAGATGGGGGACTCGCTAACACCGGGGAGCTGTTTTTT.

The DNA of the CDR3 is TGCGCCAGCAGTGATTACAGGTCTGGGGAGACCCAGTACTTC. It is translated as CASSDYRSGETQYF. This chain uses TRBV10-1 with TRBJ2-5, with D tentatively TRBD1 (5 bases). V dropped 3 bases and J dropped 5 bases, with 13 bases sitting between them. From germline, CDR1 is WNHNN and CDR2 SYGVQD (reference sequence). This CDR3 has 14 residues.